Detailed here is one TCR beta chain. This record belongs to a study of T cell clones after liver transplantation. Whole-study context: Post-transplant blood was tracked for graft-donor-reactive T cell clones identified in a pre-transplant mixed lymphocyte reaction.

The CDR3 has 13 amino acids. V was shortened by 6 bases and J by 4 bases, with 13 bases between the two germline ends. Per germline, CDR1 MNHEY and CDR2 SMNVEV (reference sequence). The repertoire was sequenced with immunoSEQ multiplex PCR; TCRdb's copy has only in-frame clones and lacks some. The data hold tens of thousands of clones, with 86% observed a single time. The clonotype comes from a human patient who received a liver transplant. The graft donor may be the source of some T cells. The rearrangement links TRBV27 to TRBJ2-7; the D gene is possibly TRBD1 (5 bases). The specimen was CD8+ T cells from blood, collected 12 months after liver transplant. The CDR3, as DNA: TGTGCCAGCAGCCTCTCACAGGAGTACGAGCAGTACTTC. Translation: CASSLSQEYEQYF.